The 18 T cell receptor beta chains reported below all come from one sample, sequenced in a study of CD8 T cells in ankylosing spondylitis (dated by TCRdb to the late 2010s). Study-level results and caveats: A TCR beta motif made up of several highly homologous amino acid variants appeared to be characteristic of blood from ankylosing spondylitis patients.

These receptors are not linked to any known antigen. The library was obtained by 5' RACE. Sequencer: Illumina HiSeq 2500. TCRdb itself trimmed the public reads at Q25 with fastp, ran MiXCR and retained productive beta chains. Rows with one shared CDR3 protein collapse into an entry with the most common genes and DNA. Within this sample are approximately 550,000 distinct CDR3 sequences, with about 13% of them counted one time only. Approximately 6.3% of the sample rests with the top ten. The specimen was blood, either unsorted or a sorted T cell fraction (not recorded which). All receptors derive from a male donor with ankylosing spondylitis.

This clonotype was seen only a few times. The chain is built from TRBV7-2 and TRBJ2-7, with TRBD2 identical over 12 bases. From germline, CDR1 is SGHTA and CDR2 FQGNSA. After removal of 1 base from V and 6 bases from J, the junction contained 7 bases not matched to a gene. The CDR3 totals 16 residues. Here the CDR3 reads CASSLGVTSGSAEQYF. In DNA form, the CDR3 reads TGTGCCAGCAGCTTAGGGGTGACTAGCGGGAGCGCCGAGCAGTACTTC.

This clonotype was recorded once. This CDR3 reads CASRKQGDHNEQFF. As DNA, the CDR3 is TGTGCCAGCAGGAAACAGGGGGACCACAATGAGCAGTTCTTC. The chain links TRBV28 to TRBJ2-1; 8 bases map to TRBD1. The CDR3 contains 14 residues. The J segment lost 5 bases and the V segment lost 6 bases, leaving 6 bases of the junction unmatched. The germline CDR1 and CDR2 sequences are MDHEN and SYDVKM.

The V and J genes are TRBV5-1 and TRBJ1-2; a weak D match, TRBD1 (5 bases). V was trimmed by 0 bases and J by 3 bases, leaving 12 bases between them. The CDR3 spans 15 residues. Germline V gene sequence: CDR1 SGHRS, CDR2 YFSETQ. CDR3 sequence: CASSLGRADDYGYTF. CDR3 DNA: TGCGCCAGCAGCTTGGGCAGGGCAGACGACTATGGCTACACCTTC.

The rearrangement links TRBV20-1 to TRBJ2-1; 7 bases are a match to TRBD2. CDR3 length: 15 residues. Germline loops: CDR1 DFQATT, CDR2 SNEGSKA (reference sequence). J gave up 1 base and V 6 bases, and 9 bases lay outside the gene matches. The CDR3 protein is CSAKIAGLSYNEQFF. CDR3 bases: TGCAGTGCCAAGATAGCGGGCCTTTCCTACAATGAGCAGTTCTTC.

The CDR3 sequence: CASSWDVRAQYF. Here the CDR3 DNA reads TGTGCCAGCAGTTGGGACGTCCGGGCCCAGTACTTC. J is TRBJ2-5 and V is TRBV2; possibly TRBD1 or TRBD2 for D (5 bases each). This CDR3 has 12 residues. With 5 bases removed from V and 9 bases from J, the gap between germline ends came to 13 bases. Germline-derived CDR1 and CDR2 are SNHLY and FYNNEI.

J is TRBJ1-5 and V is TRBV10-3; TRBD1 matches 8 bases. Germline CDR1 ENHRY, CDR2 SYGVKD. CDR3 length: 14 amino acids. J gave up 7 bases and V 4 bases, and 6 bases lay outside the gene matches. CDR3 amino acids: CAISADRGKQPQHF. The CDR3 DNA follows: TGTGCCATCAGTGCCGACAGGGGTAAACAGCCCCAGCATTTT.

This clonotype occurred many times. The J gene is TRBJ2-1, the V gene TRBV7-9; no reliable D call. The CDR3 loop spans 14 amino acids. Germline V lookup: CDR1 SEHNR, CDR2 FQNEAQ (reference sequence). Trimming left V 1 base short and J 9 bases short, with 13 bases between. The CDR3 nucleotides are TGTGCCAGCAGCTTAGGTGGTAGCCTGGGTGAGCAGTTCTTC. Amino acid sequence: CASSLGGSLGEQFF. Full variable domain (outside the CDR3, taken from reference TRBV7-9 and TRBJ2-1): DTGVSQNPRHKITKRGQNVTFRCDPISEHNRLYWYRQTLGQGPEFLTYFQNEAQLEKSRLLSDRFSAERPKGSFSTLEIQRTEQGDSAMYLCASSLGGSLGEQFFGPGTRLTVL.

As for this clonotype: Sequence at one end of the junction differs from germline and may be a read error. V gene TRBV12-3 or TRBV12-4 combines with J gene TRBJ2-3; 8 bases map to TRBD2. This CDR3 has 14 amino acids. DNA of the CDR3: TGTGCCAGCACCCCCGGACTAGCCCAAGATACGCAGAATTTT. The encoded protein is CASTPGLAQDTQNF.

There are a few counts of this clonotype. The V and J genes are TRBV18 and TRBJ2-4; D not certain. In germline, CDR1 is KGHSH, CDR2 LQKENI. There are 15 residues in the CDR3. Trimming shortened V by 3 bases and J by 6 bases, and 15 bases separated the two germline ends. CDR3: CASSPPQRERNIQYF. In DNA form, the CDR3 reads TGTGCCAGCTCACCCCCACAACGTGAGAGAAACATTCAGTACTTC.

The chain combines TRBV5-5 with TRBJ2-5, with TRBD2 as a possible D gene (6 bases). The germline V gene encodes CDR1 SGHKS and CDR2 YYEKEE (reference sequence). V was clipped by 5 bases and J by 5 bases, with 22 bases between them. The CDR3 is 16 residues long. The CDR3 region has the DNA TGTGCCAGCAGATGGGACTTGCGGCTCCTGGGGGAGACCCAGTACTTC. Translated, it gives CASRWDLRLLGETQYF. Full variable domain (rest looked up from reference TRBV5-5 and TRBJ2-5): DAGVTQSPTHLIKTRGQQVTLRCSPISGHKSVSWYQQVLGQGPQFIFQYYEKEERGRGNFPDRFSARQFPNYSSELNVNALLLGDSALYLCASRWDLRLLGETQYFGPGTRLLVL.

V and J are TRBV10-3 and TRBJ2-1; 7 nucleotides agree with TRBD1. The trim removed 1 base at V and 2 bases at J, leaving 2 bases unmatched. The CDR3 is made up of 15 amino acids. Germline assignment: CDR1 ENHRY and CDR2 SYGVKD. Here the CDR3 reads CAISEWGTAYNEQFF. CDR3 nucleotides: TGTGCCATCAGTGAGTGGGGGACAGCCTACAATGAGCAGTTCTTC.

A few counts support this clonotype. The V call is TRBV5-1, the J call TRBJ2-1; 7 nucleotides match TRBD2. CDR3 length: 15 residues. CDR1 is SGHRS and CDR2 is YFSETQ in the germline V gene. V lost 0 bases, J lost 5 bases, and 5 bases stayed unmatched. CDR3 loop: CASSLVAGANNEQFF. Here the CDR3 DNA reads TGCGCCAGCAGCTTGGTCGCGGGAGCTAACAATGAGCAGTTCTTC.

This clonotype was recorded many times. CDR3 amino acids: CSARDPGLYYGYTF. CDR3 DNA sequence: TGCAGTGCTAGAGATCCCGGACTATACTATGGCTACACCTTC. J is TRBJ1-2 and V is TRBV20-1; D not certain. CDR1 is DFQATT, CDR2 SNEGSKA, per germline (reference sequence). Trimming cost V 0 bases and J 3 bases, with 11 bases left between them. There are 14 residues in the CDR3.

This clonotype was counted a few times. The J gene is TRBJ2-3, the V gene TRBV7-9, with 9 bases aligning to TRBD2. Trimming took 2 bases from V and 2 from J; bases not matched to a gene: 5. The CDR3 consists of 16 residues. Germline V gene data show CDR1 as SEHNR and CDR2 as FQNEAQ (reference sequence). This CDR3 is CASSLTTSGFTDTQYF. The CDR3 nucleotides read TGTGCCAGCAGCTTAACAACTAGCGGGTTCACAGATACGCAGTATTTT.

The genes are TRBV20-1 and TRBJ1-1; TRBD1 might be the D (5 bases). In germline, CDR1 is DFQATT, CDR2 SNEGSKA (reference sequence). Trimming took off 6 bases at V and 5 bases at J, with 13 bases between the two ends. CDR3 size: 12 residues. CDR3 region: CSATDTGTEAFF. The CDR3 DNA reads TGCAGTGCCACGGACACCGGGACTGAAGCTTTCTTT.

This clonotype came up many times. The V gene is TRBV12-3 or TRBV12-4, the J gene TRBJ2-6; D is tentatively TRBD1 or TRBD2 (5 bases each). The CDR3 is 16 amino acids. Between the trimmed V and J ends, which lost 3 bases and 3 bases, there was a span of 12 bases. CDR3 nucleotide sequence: TGTGCCAGCAGTTTTTGGGGGTCACTTGGGGCCAACGTCCTGACTTTC. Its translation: CASSFWGSLGANVLTF.

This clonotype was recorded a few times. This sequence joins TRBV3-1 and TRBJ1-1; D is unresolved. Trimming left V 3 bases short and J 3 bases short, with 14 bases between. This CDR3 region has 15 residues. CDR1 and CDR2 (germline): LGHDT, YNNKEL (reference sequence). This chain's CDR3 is CASSHRPALDTEAFF. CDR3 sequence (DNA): TGTGCCAGCAGCCACCGTCCAGCATTGGACACTGAAGCTTTCTTT.

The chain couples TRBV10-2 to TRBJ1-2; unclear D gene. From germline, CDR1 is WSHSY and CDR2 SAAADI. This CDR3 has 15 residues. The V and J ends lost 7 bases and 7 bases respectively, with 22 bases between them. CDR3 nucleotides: TGCGCCAGCAATCGAGAGTCCCGCGACCGGGTTGGCTACACCTTC. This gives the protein CASNRESRDRVGYTF.